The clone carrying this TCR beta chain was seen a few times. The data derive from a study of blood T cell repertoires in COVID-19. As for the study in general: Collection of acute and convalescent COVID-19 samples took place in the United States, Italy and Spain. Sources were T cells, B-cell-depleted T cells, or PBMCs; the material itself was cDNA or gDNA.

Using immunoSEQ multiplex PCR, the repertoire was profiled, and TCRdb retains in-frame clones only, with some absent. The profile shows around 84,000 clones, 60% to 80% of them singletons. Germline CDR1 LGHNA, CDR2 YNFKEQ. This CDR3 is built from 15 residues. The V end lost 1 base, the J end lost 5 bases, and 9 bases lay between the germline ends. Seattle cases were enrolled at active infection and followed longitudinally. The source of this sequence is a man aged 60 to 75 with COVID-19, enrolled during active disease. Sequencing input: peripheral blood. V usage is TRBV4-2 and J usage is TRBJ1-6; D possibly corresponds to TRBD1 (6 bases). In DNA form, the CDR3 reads TGTGCCAGCAGCCAAGTGGGGGCACATAATTCACCCCTCCACTTT. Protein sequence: CASSQVGAHNSPLHF.